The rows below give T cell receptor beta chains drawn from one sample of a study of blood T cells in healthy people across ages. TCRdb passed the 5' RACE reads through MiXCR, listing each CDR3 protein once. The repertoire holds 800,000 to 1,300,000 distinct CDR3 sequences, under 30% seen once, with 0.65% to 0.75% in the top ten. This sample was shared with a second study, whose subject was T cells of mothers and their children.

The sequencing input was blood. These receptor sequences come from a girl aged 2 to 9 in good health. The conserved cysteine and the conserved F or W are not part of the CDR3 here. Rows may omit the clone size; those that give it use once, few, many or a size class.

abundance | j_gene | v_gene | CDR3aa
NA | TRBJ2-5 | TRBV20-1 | SAASGGPETQY
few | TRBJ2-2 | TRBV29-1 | SVEVREWGTGELF
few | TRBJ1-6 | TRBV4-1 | ASSLPGGGWNSPLH
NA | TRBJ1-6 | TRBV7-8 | ASMQAEISPFH
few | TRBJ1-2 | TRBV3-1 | ASSQPPGGLGEGYT
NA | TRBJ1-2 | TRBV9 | ASSVVTGYGYT
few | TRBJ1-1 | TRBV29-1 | SVELRIENTEAF
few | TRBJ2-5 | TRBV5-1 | ASSLEVGLETQY
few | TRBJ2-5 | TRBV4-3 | ASSLRSLGGQETQY
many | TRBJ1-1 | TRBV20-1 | SARDFRIAPNTEAF
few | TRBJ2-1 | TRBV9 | ASSVGGYSYNEQF
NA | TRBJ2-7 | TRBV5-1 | ASSTYLQGGEQY
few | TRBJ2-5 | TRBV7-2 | ASSFRVSRQEAQY
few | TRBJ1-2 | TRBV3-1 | ASSQTDRSGYT
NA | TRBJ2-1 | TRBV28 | ASRVQGPNEQF
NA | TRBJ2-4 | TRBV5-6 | ASSWGTGLDIQY
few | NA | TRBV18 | ASSPVRKETQY
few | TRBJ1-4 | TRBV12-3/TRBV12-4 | ASKIGGTDEKLF
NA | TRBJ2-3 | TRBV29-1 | SFPLAGAHTQY
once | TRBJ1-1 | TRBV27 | ASSPLTLGRVITEAF
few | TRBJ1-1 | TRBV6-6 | ASSYSNGESGEAF
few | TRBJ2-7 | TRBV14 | ASSSEVSYEQY
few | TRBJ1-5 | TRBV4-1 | ASSPQIASGTGTLQPQH
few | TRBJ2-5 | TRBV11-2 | ASSRSTGEETQY
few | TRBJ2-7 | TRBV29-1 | SVEGQNYVQY
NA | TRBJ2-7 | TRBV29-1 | SVVGLPNEQY
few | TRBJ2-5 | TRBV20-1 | SAPASPQETQY
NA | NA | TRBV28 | ASSSTIPRQF
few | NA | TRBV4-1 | ASSQAPAGMLETQY
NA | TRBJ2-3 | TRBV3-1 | ASSQQADTQY
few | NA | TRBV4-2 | ASSQGIEQF
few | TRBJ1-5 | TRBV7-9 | ASRGQGRDQPQH
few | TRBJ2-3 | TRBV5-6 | ASSLGHHGGGRTDTQY
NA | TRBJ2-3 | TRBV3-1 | ASSQASSDTQY
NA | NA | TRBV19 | ASNPTGGNYEQY
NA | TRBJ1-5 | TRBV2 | ASRGLHGNQPQH
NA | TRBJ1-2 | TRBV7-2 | ASSLQGVPNGYT
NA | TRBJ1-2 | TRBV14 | ASSLATGEGYT
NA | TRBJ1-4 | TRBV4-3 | ASSRGQGAGEKLF
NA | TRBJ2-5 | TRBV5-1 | ASSMAEFGGQETQY
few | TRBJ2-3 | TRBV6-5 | ASSFGAGVTDTQY
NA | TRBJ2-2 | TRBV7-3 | ASSYPASGGENTGELF
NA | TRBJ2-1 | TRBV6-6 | ATSWDEQF
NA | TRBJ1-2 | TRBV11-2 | ASSLPVRTAFYGYT
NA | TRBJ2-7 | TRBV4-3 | ASSPGQYSYEQY
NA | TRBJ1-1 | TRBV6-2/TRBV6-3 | ASRVYTEAF
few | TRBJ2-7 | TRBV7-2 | ASSRRGGSSYEQY
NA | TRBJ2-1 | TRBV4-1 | ASSQVQLAASSYNEQF